The entry that follows covers one T cell receptor beta chain sequence. Using immunoSEQ multiplex PCR, the repertoire was profiled, and TCRdb retains in-frame clones only, with some absent. Of approximately 25,000 clones listed, 75% to 90% are singletons. This sample is part of a study of blood T cell repertoires in COVID-19. With V trimmed by 5 bases and J by 4 bases, 10 bases remained unmatched. This CDR3 spans 15 amino acids. Per germline, CDR1 MGHDK and CDR2 SYGVNS. While infection was still active, Seattle patients were enrolled and then followed longitudinally. The sample consisted of peripheral blood. This chain links TRBV25-1 with TRBJ1-1, with 7 positions matching TRBD1. The clonotype was recovered from a woman between 70 and 85 years old with COVID-19, enrolled during active disease. In DNA form, the CDR3 reads TGTGCCAGCAGTACCAGAAGACAGGGTGGCACTGAAGCTTTCTTT. As protein: CASSTRRQGGTEAFF.